Listed below are T cell receptor beta chains from one sample, sequenced in a study of shared clonotypes between healthy human individuals. TCRdb keeps only in-frame clones here, not all; method: immunoSEQ multiplex PCR. Of 600,000 to 750,000 clones listed, over 60% were seen once; the top ten hold under 2%. The sample taken for sequencing was memory CD4+ T cells sorted from blood. These receptors were obtained from a woman younger than 45 in good health. The CDR3 runs from the conserved cysteine through the conserved F or W. Fields, in order: V gene, J gene, clone size, D gene, CDR3 protein, CDR3 DNA. D genes are given only for firm matches. Size values are once, few and many counts, or a class for expanded clones, and some rows have none.

v_call: TRBV5-1
j_call: TRBJ1-4
clone_size: NA
d_call: NA
cdr3_aa: CASSLVDGGNEKLFF
cdr3_nt: TGCGCCAGCAGCTTGGTCGACGGCGGGAATGAAAAACTGTTTTTT

v_call: TRBV28
j_call: TRBJ2-7
clone_size: once
d_call: NA
cdr3_aa: CASSRGGSRSYEQYF
cdr3_nt: TGTGCCAGCAGCCGGGGTGGGAGCCGCTCCTACGAGCAGTACTTC

v_call: TRBV27
j_call: TRBJ2-7
clone_size: once
d_call: NA
cdr3_aa: CASSLDRYTYEQYF
cdr3_nt: TGTGCCAGCAGTTTAGACAGGTACACCTACGAGCAGTACTTC

v_call: TRBV11-3
j_call: TRBJ2-2
clone_size: once
d_call: TRBD2
cdr3_aa: CASSREVGELFF
cdr3_nt: TGTGCCAGCAGCCGGGAGGTCGGGGAGCTGTTTTTT

v_call: TRBV5-6
j_call: TRBJ1-4
clone_size: once
d_call: NA
cdr3_aa: CASSLGSEATNEKLFF
cdr3_nt: TGTGCCAGCAGCTTGGGGTCAGAGGCAACTAATGAAAAACTGTTTTTT

v_call: TRBV28
j_call: TRBJ1-2
clone_size: NA
d_call: TRBD1
cdr3_aa: CASSSGDSEFNYGYTF
cdr3_nt: TGTGCCAGCAGTTCCGGGGACAGCGAATTTAACTATGGCTACACCTTC

v_call: TRBV30
j_call: TRBJ2-7
clone_size: NA
d_call: NA
cdr3_aa: CAWSEALYEQYF
cdr3_nt: TGTGCCTGGAGTGAAGCTCTGTACGAGCAGTACTTC

v_call: TRBV18
j_call: TRBJ2-2
clone_size: NA
d_call: NA
cdr3_aa: CASSQGLPANTGELFF
cdr3_nt: TGTGCCAGCTCCCAGGGACTCCCGGCGAACACCGGGGAGCTGTTTTTT

v_call: TRBV18
j_call: TRBJ2-3
clone_size: NA
d_call: NA
cdr3_aa: CASSPPMGDTQYF
cdr3_nt: TGTGCCAGCTCACCCCCTATGGGAGATACGCAGTATTTT

v_call: TRBV29-1
j_call: TRBJ2-2
clone_size: NA
d_call: TRBD2
cdr3_aa: CSVERERNTGELFF
cdr3_nt: TGCAGCGTTGAGCGGGAGCGGAACACCGGGGAGCTGTTTTTT

v_call: TRBV30
j_call: TRBJ1-1
clone_size: few
d_call: NA
cdr3_aa: CAWSVYREAFF
cdr3_nt: TGTGCCTGGAGTGTATACCGTGAAGCTTTCTTT

v_call: TRBV28
j_call: TRBJ2-7
clone_size: NA
d_call: NA
cdr3_aa: CASSLPPGADTRQYF
cdr3_nt: TGTGCCAGCAGTTTACCCCCAGGAGCAGATACGAGGCAGTACTTC

v_call: TRBV5-1
j_call: TRBJ2-3
clone_size: many
d_call: NA
cdr3_aa: CASSLFGDTQYF
cdr3_nt: TGCGCCAGCAGCTTGTTCGGAGATACGCAGTATTTT

v_call: TRBV2
j_call: TRBJ2-2
clone_size: many
d_call: NA
cdr3_aa: CASSERLGNTGELFF
cdr3_nt: TGTGCCAGCAGTGAACGGTTGGGGAACACCGGGGAGCTGTTTTTT

v_call: TRBV7-8
j_call: TRBJ1-5
clone_size: NA
d_call: TRBD1
cdr3_aa: CASSPTRDRSYQPQHF
cdr3_nt: TGTGCCAGCAGCCCGACCCGGGACAGAAGTTATCAGCCCCAGCATTTT

v_call: TRBV4-2
j_call: TRBJ2-1
clone_size: NA
d_call: TRBD2
cdr3_aa: CASSPRTSGSDEQFF
cdr3_nt: TGTGCCAGCAGCCCGAGGACTAGCGGGAGTGATGAGCAGTTCTTC